The 25 T cell receptor beta chains presented below share a single source sample, sequenced in a study of long-term antiretroviral therapy in people with HIV (dated by TCRdb to between 2021 and 2022). Sequencing of the TRB variable region was done with the immunoSEQ hsTCRB v3.0 assay at survey level resolution. What TCRdb holds here is the immuneACCESS table cut down to in-frame rearrangements. Part of the clones is not present; checked against another copy, under half of the missing clones reflect an unresolved V gene, and the others are unexplained. The sample records 20,000 to 30,000 clones, more than 70% of which are singletons. The biggest ten clones account for 7% to 10% of the sample. Here the sequenced sample was unsorted PBMCs, taken less than 5 years after starting antiretroviral therapy. The receptors derive from a man in his forties or fifties with HIV.

The chain links TRBV4-1 to TRBJ1-4; 12 bases match TRBD1. V shed 4 bases and J 7 bases; nucleotides not matched to a gene: 13. CDR3 length: 18 amino acids. In germline, CDR1 is MGHRA, CDR2 YSYEKL. CDR3 DNA: TGCGCCAGCAGCCTGTCCGGGACAGGGGGCTCAGTAGGTGAAAAACTGTTTTTT. Translation: CASSLSGTGGSVGEKLFF.

This sequence joins TRBV9 and TRBJ2-3; D gene ambiguous. This CDR3 spans 13 amino acids. CDR1 is SGDLS, CDR2 YYNGEE, per germline. With 1 base removed from V and 8 bases from J, the gap between germline ends came to 11 bases. CDR3 nucleotides: TGTGCCAGCAGCGTATCCGGATCAGGTACGCAGTATTTT. Translating it yields CASSVSGSGTQYF.

The chain has TRBV7-9 and TRBJ2-1, with TRBD1 identical over 10 bases. Germline CDR1 and CDR2: SEHNR and FQNEAQ (reference sequence). The V and J ends lost 5 bases and 4 bases, in that order; junction bases with no gene match: 14. The CDR3 totals 18 residues. The DNA of the CDR3 is TGTGCCAGCAGCCTCGGACAGGGGGGCTACTATGCGTACAATGAGCAGTTCTTC. Encoded protein: CASSLGQGGYYAYNEQFF.

The chain couples TRBV5-4 to TRBJ2-1; D tentatively fits TRBD1 or TRBD2 (5 bases each). CDR1 is SGHNT and CDR2 is YYREEE in the germline V gene (reference sequence). Trimming took 4 bases from V and 9 from J, leaving 23 bases between them. The CDR3 sequence is 16 residues long. CDR3 nucleotides: TGTGCCAGCAGCACCGACACAGGATGGGGGACGGTTGAGCAGTTCTTC. This gives the protein CASSTDTGWGTVEQFF.

The chain uses TRBV7-2 and TRBJ1-2, with D uncertain. Trimming removed 7 bases at V and 1 base at J, with 7 bases between. There are 12 residues in the CDR3. CDR1 and CDR2 (germline): SGHTA, FQGNSA. CDR3 sequence: CASTQVNYGYTF. The CDR3 nucleotides read TGTGCCAGCACTCAAGTTAACTATGGCTACACCTTC.

V is TRBV27 and J is TRBJ2-7, with D perhaps TRBD1 (6 bases). Trimming stripped 5 bases from V and 5 bases from J, with 16 bases between. CDR3 length: 14 amino acids. Germline V gene sequence: CDR1 MNHEY, CDR2 SMNVEV (reference sequence). The DNA for the CDR3 is TGTGCCAGCAGTGCCCTGGGGGCGCAACACGAGCAGTACTTC. Translated: CASSALGAQHEQYF.

This chain connects TRBV19 to TRBJ2-7, with 12 bases aligning to TRBD2. Germline lookup yields CDR1 LNHDA and CDR2 SQIVND (reference sequence). V lost 10 bases to trimming and J lost 6 bases; unmatched junction nucleotides: 13. CDR3 size: 15 residues. In nucleotides, the CDR3 is TGTGCCACCTCGCCTCTAGCGGGAGGGCCCAGCGAGCAGTACTTC. This gives the protein CATSPLAGGPSEQYF. Filled out from reference TRBV19 and TRBJ2-7, the complete variable domain reads DGGITQSPKYLFRKEGQNVTLSCEQNLNHDAMYWYRQDPGQGLRLIYYSQIVNDFQKGDIAEGYSVSREKKESFPLTVTSAQKNPTAFYLCATSPLAGGPSEQYFGPGTRLTVT.

The chain links TRBV5-1 to TRBJ2-2, with a possible D match to TRBD1 (5 bases). The germline V gene has CDR1 SGHRS and CDR2 YFSETQ. The CDR3 has 16 residues. The V end was cut by 1 base, the J end by 5 bases, with 15 bases between. CDR3 sequence reads: CASSLSGQIGTGELFF. For the CDR3, the DNA is TGCGCCAGCAGCTTGTCAGGGCAGATTGGGACCGGGGAGCTGTTTTTT.

The gene calls are TRBV4-1 and TRBJ1-2; tentatively, D is TRBD1 (5 bases). V was pared by 3 bases and J by 3 bases, with 17 bases between. CDR1 is MGHRA and CDR2 is YSYEKL in the germline V gene. The CDR3 sequence is 16 residues long. The CDR3 loop reads CASSQTRKGQDYGYTF. CDR3 nucleotides: TGCGCCAGCAGCCAGACGAGGAAGGGGCAGGACTATGGCTACACCTTC.

The chain has TRBV29-1 and TRBJ2-7, with D tentatively TRBD2 (6 bases). Germline V gene sequence: CDR1 SQVTM, CDR2 ANQGSEA. The CDR3 spans 14 residues. The V and J ends lost 2 bases and 3 bases respectively, with 14 bases between them. In DNA, the CDR3 is TGCAGCGTTGAACCAGGAGGGGTGGGCTACGAGCAGTACTTC. This encodes CSVEPGGVGYEQYF.

This clone was seen only a few times. V and J are TRBV2 and TRBJ1-5; D uncertain. This CDR3 has 13 amino acids. Trimming took 7 bases from V and 7 from J, leaving 14 bases between them. CDR1 SNHLY and CDR2 FYNNEI come from the germline V gene. The CDR3 sequence: CASTGGLGQPQHF. The CDR3 region has the DNA TGTGCCAGCACGGGAGGGCTGGGCCAGCCCCAGCATTTT.

The chain is built from TRBV6-4 and TRBJ2-2, with a possible D match to TRBD2 (6 bases). V shed 4 bases and J shed 4 bases, with 10 bases lying between them. Germline lookup yields CDR1 MRHNA and CDR2 SNTAGT. CDR3 size: 14 residues. CDR3 region: CASSAAAGTGELFF. The CDR3 coding sequence is TGTGCCAGCAGTGCGGCAGCGGGCACCGGGGAGCTGTTTTTT.

This clone came up a few times. The V gene is TRBV5-1, the J gene TRBJ1-2; D is perhaps TRBD1 (6 bases). Between the trimmed V and J ends, which lost 4 bases and 1 base, there was a span of 11 bases. CDR1 is SGHRS and CDR2 is YFSETQ in the germline V gene. The CDR3 is 14 residues long. The CDR3 DNA sequence: TGCGCCAGCAGCCAGGACAGCCTTAACTATGGCTACACCTTC. Translated, it gives CASSQDSLNYGYTF.

This rearrangement joins TRBV10-2 to TRBJ2-5; 11 nucleotides match TRBD2. The V segment lost 6 bases and the J segment 5 bases; nucleotides outside the gene matches: 5. The length of the CDR3 is 14 residues. Germline assignment: CDR1 WSHSY and CDR2 SAAADI. In DNA, the CDR3 is TGCGCCAGCAGGCTAGCGGGAGGATCGGAGACCCAGTACTTC. It is translated as CASRLAGGSETQYF.

CDR3 region: CASSLAPTWKGPYEQYF. The CDR3 DNA follows: TGTGCCAGCAGCTTAGCGCCAACTTGGAAGGGGCCCTACGAGCAGTACTTC. V is TRBV7-2 and J is TRBJ2-7, with D perhaps matching TRBD1 (5 bases). CDR1 SGHTA and CDR2 FQGNSA come from the germline V gene. The CDR3 covers 17 residues. The V end lost 0 bases, the J end lost 2 bases, and 17 bases lay between the germline ends.

V is TRBV2 and J is TRBJ1-2, with a possible D match to TRBD1 (5 bases). The CDR3 length is 15 residues. Trimming stripped 3 bases from V and 4 bases from J, with 15 bases between. Per the germline V gene, CDR1 is SNHLY and CDR2 is FYNNEI. The CDR3, as DNA: TGTGCCAGCAGTGACAGGGCCATCAACTCCTATGGCTACACCTTC. It codes for CASSDRAINSYGYTF. The full variable domain, in which reference TRBV2 and TRBJ1-2 provide the parts outside the CDR3, is EPEVTQTPSHQVTQMGQEVILRCVPISNHLYFYWYRQILGQKVEFLVSFYNNEISEKSEIFDDQFSVERPDGSNFTLKIRSTKLEDSAMYFCASSDRAINSYGYTFGSGTRLTVV.

The chain recombines TRBV19 with TRBJ2-5, with TRBD1 as a possible D gene (6 bases). Germline CDR1 reads LNHDA; CDR2 reads SQIVND (reference sequence). CDR3 size: 15 residues. V was cut by 4 bases and J by 1 base, with 13 bases left in between. The CDR3 sequence is CASSTGAIRQETQYF. For the CDR3, the DNA is TGTGCCAGTAGTACAGGGGCGATCCGCCAAGAGACCCAGTACTTC.

This clone is termed medium-sized. The gene calls are TRBV19 and TRBJ1-5, with D maybe TRBD1 (5 bases). V was clipped by 3 bases and J by 5 bases, with 14 bases between them. This CDR3 spans 15 amino acids. Germline values: CDR1 LNHDA, CDR2 SQIVND (reference sequence). The CDR3 is CASSIWQGGDQPQHF. For the CDR3, the DNA is TGTGCCAGTAGTATTTGGCAGGGTGGGGATCAGCCCCAGCATTTT.

The chain carries TRBV5-4 and TRBJ2-7; a possible D gene is TRBD2 (6 bases). The CDR3 has 15 amino acids. Germline V gene sequence: CDR1 SGHNT, CDR2 YYREEE (reference sequence). Trimming took off 4 bases at V and 3 bases at J, with 17 bases between the two ends. DNA for the CDR3: TGTGCCAGCAGCGCCCGGGACTCAAGAAACTACGAGCAGTACTTC. Translation gives CASSARDSRNYEQYF.

This clone came up once. This sequence joins TRBV10-3 and TRBJ2-7, with TRBD1 matching 10 bases. The germline V gene has CDR1 ENHRY and CDR2 SYGVKD. J was trimmed by 4 bases and V by 8 bases; bases with no gene match: 8. The length of the CDR3 is 14 residues. The CDR3 loop is CAIGQGGQGYEQYF. The CDR3 bases are TGTGCCATCGGACAGGGGGGGCAGGGGTACGAGCAGTACTTC.

The rearrangement joins TRBV5-4 to TRBJ2-5; 9 bases are a match to TRBD1. CDR3 length: 14 amino acids. The V segment lost 4 bases and the J segment 4 bases; nucleotides outside the gene matches: 5. Germline V gene lookup returns CDR1 SGHNT and CDR2 YYREEE (reference sequence). This chain's CDR3 is CASSVRDRVETQYF. The DNA of the CDR3 is TGTGCCAGCAGCGTCCGGGACAGGGTAGAGACCCAGTACTTC.

The chain employs TRBV11-2 and TRBJ2-3; D ambiguous. CDR3 length: 14 residues. The V gene lost 3 bases and the J gene lost 4 bases, with 11 bases spanning the gap. The germline V gene encodes CDR1 SGHAT and CDR2 FQNNGV. The CDR3 bases are TGTGCCAGCAGCTTCCAGCGCACCTCAGATACGCAGTATTTT. Translated: CASSFQRTSDTQYF. The entire variable domain, with the rest obtained from reference TRBV11-2 and TRBJ2-3, is as follows: EAGVAQSPRYKIIEKRQSVAFWCNPISGHATLYWYQQILGQGPKLLIQFQNNGVVDDSQLPKDRFSAERLKGVDSTLKIQPAKLEDSAVYLCASSFQRTSDTQYFGPGTRLTVL.

The rearrangement uses TRBV30 and TRBJ2-3; D is unresolved. There are 14 residues in the CDR3. Germline V lookup: CDR1 GTSNPN, CDR2 SVGIG (reference sequence). The germline V and J ends were trimmed by 2 bases and 4 bases, with 13 bases remaining between them. The CDR3 loop reads CAWSLNDKADTQYF. As DNA, the CDR3 is TGTGCCTGGAGTTTAAACGACAAGGCAGATACGCAGTATTTT.

The rearrangement joins TRBV27 to TRBJ1-1; 10 nucleotides align to TRBD1. J was trimmed by 4 bases and V by 4 bases; bases with no gene match: 3. Germline CDR1 and CDR2: MNHEY and SMNVEV (reference sequence). CDR3 size: 14 residues. CDR3: CASSYGTGATEAFF. The CDR3 DNA reads TGTGCCAGCAGTTATGGGACAGGGGCCACTGAAGCTTTCTTT.

J is TRBJ2-2 and V is TRBV7-3, with unresolved D. Trimming stripped 3 bases from V and 7 bases from J, with 12 bases between. The CDR3 is made up of 14 amino acids. Per germline, CDR1 SGHTA and CDR2 FQGTGA. The CDR3 sequence is CASSFVAYNGELFF. CDR3 bases: TGTGCCAGCAGCTTCGTCGCCTACAACGGGGAGCTGTTTTTT.